This T cell receptor beta chain was captured in a study of blood T cell repertoires in COVID-19 (dated by TCRdb to 2018 to 2021). Regarding the complete study: Samples covering the acute and convalescent phases of COVID-19 were provided by collaborators in the United States, Italy and Spain. The material from the prospective study consisted of cDNA or gDNA derived from T cells, B-cell-depleted T cells, or PBMCs. The dataset comprised deeply sampled blood TCRbeta repertoires from subjects exposed to, actively infected with, or recovered from COVID-19. The repertoires were released in a freely available public database meant as a resource for research on the immune response to SARS-CoV-2. The samples were drawn from the first 160 participants of the ongoing ImmuneRACE study and from under 1,500 subjects provided by 6 global collaborators. A de-identified subject ID, COVID-19 status, age in years and sex were almost always included in the sample metadata. Where HLA class I and class II types were available, the types were taken from metadata supplied by the sample provider, not from assay-based typing.

The immunoSEQ Assay, a bias-controlled multiplex PCR, was used to amplify TCRbeta CDR3 regions from genomic DNA. As for how the authors treated the data: The number of nucleated cells in each sample was estimated by amplification of reference gene primers within the assay. Sequence reads were collapsed and filtered to measure the absolute abundance of every unique TCRbeta CDR3 rearrangement. Productive Simpson clonality was computed per sample as the square root of Simpson's diversity index over productive rearrangements. In its TCRdb copy, this immuneACCESS table keeps in-frame sequences only and misses some clones. Where compared with another copy, unresolved V genes explain less than half of these, and the others have no known cause. The V and J calls and clone size were taken over from that table, and D and trimming were inferred from the DNA. The sample table holds 35,000 to 50,000 clones, of which approximately 91% were seen once. The top ten clonotypes cover 15% to 18% of the sample.

The CDR3 numbers 15 residues from cysteine through phenylalanine. The kept DNA is CDR3 alone, 45 bases in frame from the first base. V lost 6 bases and J lost 0 bases; the stretch between them is 15 bases long. CDR1 MNHEY and CDR2 SVGAGI were looked up in the germline V gene. Points the paper makes about the study in general: How much clinical and demographic metadata was included differed by source and by participant, and the metadata was provided uncurated.

On this clone itself: There is no known antigen for this receptor. Base qualities are not at hand, and no much larger clone is one base apart.

Collaborating institutions collected whole blood in K2EDTA tubes following their own protocols. Collaborator samples were shipped for TCRbeta analysis as frozen whole blood, isolated PBMCs, or DNA extracted from either sample type. The material sequenced was peripheral blood. The sequence derives from a woman in her twenties or thirties in a cohort sampled during active COVID-19. The rearranged chain carries TRBV6-5 and TRBJ2-7; matching of 5 bases hints at TRBD2 as the D gene. The sequenced DNA: TGTGCCAGCAGCCCGAGGGTCCAAAACTCCTACGAGCAGTACTTC. Translated, it gives CASSPRVQNSYEQYF.